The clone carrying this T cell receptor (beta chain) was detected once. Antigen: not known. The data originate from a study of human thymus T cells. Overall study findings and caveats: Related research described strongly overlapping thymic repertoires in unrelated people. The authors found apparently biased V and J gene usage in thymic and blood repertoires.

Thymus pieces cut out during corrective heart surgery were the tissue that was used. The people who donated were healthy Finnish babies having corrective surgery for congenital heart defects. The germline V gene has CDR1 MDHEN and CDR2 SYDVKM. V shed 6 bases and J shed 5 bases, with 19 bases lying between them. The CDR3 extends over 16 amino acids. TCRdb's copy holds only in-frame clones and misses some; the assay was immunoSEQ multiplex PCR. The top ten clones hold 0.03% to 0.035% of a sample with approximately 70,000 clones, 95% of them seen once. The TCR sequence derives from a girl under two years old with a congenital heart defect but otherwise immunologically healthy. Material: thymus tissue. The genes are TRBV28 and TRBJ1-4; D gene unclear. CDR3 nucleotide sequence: TGTGCCAGCAGCCCGGGCTGCGAATACCGGAATGAAAAACTGTTTTTT. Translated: CASSPGCEYRNEKLFF.